These 17 T cell receptor beta chains were all obtained from the same sample, sequenced in a study of cytomegalovirus exposure and HLA in healthy donors. 13 Jbeta primers and 60 Vbeta primers were used for the PCR. Measured with immunoSEQ multiplex PCR; TCRdb has only the in-frame clones, and not every one. The sample lists around 140,000 clones, around 82% occurring once. Sequencing input: PBMCs. The receptors come from a man aged 45-65 years in good health and CMV-seronegative.

This clone was counted between two and nine times. J is TRBJ1-3 and V is TRBV5-5; 8 nucleotides align to TRBD1. CDR1 and CDR2 (germline): SGHKS, YYEKEE (reference sequence). The CDR3 consists of 18 residues. The V gene end was trimmed by 4 bases and the J gene end by 0 bases; junction bases not matched to a gene: 12. CDR3 DNA: TGTGCCAGCAGCCGCGGACAGGGCCTGGTAGGCTCTGGAAACACCATATATTTT. This sequence encodes CASSRGQGLVGSGNTIYF.

This sequence joins TRBV19 and TRBJ1-2, with 9 bases fitting TRBD1. With V trimmed by 6 bases and J by 3 bases, 2 bases remained unmatched. CDR3 length equals 13 residues. Germline V lookup: CDR1 LNHDA, CDR2 SQIVND (reference sequence). Here the CDR3 reads CASRQGAHYGYTF. Here the CDR3 DNA reads TGTGCCAGTAGACAGGGGGCTCACTATGGCTACACCTTC.

The rearrangement links TRBV19 to TRBJ1-2; tentatively, D is TRBD1 (5 bases). V was pared by 3 bases and J by 2 bases, with 13 bases between. The length of the CDR3 is 15 residues. CDR1 and CDR2 from the germline V gene are LNHDA and SQIVND (reference sequence). The CDR3 protein is CASSIAAGPNYGYTF. CDR3 DNA sequence: TGTGCCAGTAGTATCGCGGCGGGGCCCAACTATGGCTACACCTTC.

This clone has just a few counts. The J gene is TRBJ2-7, the V gene TRBV28, with 7 bases fitting TRBD1. With V trimmed by 1 base and J by 2 bases, 8 bases remained unmatched. Germline lookup yields CDR1 MDHEN and CDR2 SYDVKM. The CDR3 sequence is 16 residues long. Here the CDR3 reads CASSLFPGTETYEQYF. The CDR3 region has the DNA TGTGCCAGCAGTTTATTCCCAGGGACAGAGACCTACGAGCAGTACTTC.

This chain joins TRBV11-3 and TRBJ2-1; the D gene is possibly TRBD1 (5 bases). Trimming cost V 5 bases and J 5 bases, with 19 bases left between them. In germline, CDR1 is SGHNT, CDR2 YENEEA. This CDR3 has 16 amino acids. The CDR3 region is CASSPGPTILHNEQFF. In nucleotides, the CDR3 is TGTGCCAGCAGCCCAGGGCCGACGATCTTACACAATGAGCAGTTCTTC.

This clone has more than one count but fewer than ten. The chain couples TRBV6-5 to TRBJ1-2; TRBD1 might be the D (6 bases). V was clipped by 2 bases and J by 3 bases, with 13 bases between them. CDR1 is MNHEY, CDR2 SVGAGI, per germline. The CDR3 runs 15 residues. The CDR3: CASSYDRLQDYGYTF. CDR3 DNA sequence: TGTGCCAGCAGTTACGACAGGTTGCAGGACTATGGCTACACCTTC.

J is TRBJ1-5 and V is TRBV27; 8 bases fit TRBD1. Germline V CDR1 and CDR2: MNHEY, SMNVEV (reference sequence). The V and J ends lost 4 bases and 8 bases, in that order; junction bases with no gene match: 7. CDR3 length: 14 residues. CDR3 nucleotides: TGTGCCAGCAGTTCCACAGGGGGTTTTGAGCCCCAGCATTTT. This gives the protein CASSSTGGFEPQHF.

The chain employs TRBV6-5 and TRBJ1-5; D is possibly TRBD1 (6 bases). The length of the CDR3 is 15 residues. CDR1 is MNHEY, CDR2 SVGAGI, per germline. Trimming took off 6 bases at V and 3 bases at J, with 15 bases between the two ends. The CDR3 loop is CASSVGGGLNQPQHF. As DNA, the CDR3 is TGTGCCAGCAGCGTAGGCGGGGGCCTCAATCAGCCCCAGCATTTT.

This clone was observed a single time. The rearrangement joins TRBV25-1 to TRBJ1-1; 7 bases fit TRBD1. This CDR3 spans 14 amino acids. Germline V gene sequence: CDR1 MGHDK, CDR2 SYGVNS. The V segment lost 4 bases and the J segment 1 base; nucleotides outside the gene matches: 3. CDR3 sequence: CASSVDRANTEAFF. CDR3 nucleotides: TGTGCCAGCAGTGTAGACAGGGCGAACACTGAAGCTTTCTTT.

The chain uses TRBV6-5 and TRBJ2-7; D is ambiguous. The CDR3 loop spans 13 amino acids. Per the germline V gene, CDR1 is MNHEY and CDR2 is SVGAGI. Trimming cost V 4 bases and J 0 bases, with 7 bases left between them. CDR3: CASSLGSSYEQYF. CDR3 bases: TGTGCCAGCAGTTTGGGCAGCTCCTACGAGCAGTACTTC.

The rearrangement uses TRBV6-1 and TRBJ1-6; D not certain. Looked up from germline, CDR1 is MNHNS and CDR2 is SASEGT. The CDR3 length is 14 residues. The ends were cut back, 8 bases at V and 0 bases at J, with 8 bases in the middle. The CDR3 reads CASRSSSYNSPLHF. DNA of the CDR3: TGTGCCAGCCGGTCTAGCTCCTATAATTCACCCCTCCACTTT.

The chain combines TRBV28 with TRBJ2-7, with D possibly TRBD2 on 7 matching bases. Trimming took off 6 bases at V and 1 base at J, with 16 bases between the two ends. Germline values: CDR1 MDHEN, CDR2 SYDVKM. This CDR3 is built from 15 residues. The CDR3 loop reads CASSRGGGVSYEQYF. In nucleotides, the CDR3 is TGTGCCAGCAGCCGAGGAGGGGGGGTTTCCTACGAGCAGTACTTC.

The chain employs TRBV5-4 and TRBJ1-1; 7 bases fit TRBD1. Losses at the gene ends were 4 bases for V and 1 base for J; bases not matched to a gene: 10. This CDR3 spans 16 amino acids. Germline CDR1 and CDR2: SGHNT and YYREEE (reference sequence). The CDR3 sequence is CASSTPQGGRNTEAFF. CDR3 DNA: TGTGCCAGCAGCACCCCGCAGGGGGGACGGAACACTGAAGCTTTCTTT.

The rearrangement joins TRBV5-5 to TRBJ2-5; no firm D call. Germline-derived CDR1 and CDR2 are SGHKS and YYEKEE (reference sequence). Trimming shortened V by 2 bases and J by 7 bases, and 12 bases separated the two germline ends. The length of the CDR3 is 13 residues. The CDR3 spells CASSFLTPGTQYF. The CDR3 coding sequence is TGTGCCAGCAGCTTCCTAACCCCAGGGACCCAGTACTTC.

This rearrangement joins TRBV15 to TRBJ1-2, with 7 bases lining up with TRBD1. V dropped 1 base and J dropped 1; count of bases not matched to a gene: 6. Germline CDR1 LNHNV, CDR2 YYDKDF (reference sequence). The CDR3 has 16 residues. The DNA for the CDR3 is TGTGCCACCAGCAGAGGTGGGCAGGGGGTTAACTATGGCTACACCTTC. Its protein product is CATSRGGQGVNYGYTF.

V gene TRBV7-9 combines with J gene TRBJ1-6; tentatively, D is TRBD1 (5 bases). Germline CDR1 SEHNR, CDR2 FQNEAQ (reference sequence). V shed 2 bases and J shed 5 bases, with 7 bases lying between them. The CDR3 covers 14 residues. This chain's CDR3 is CASSLTGDNSPLHF. In DNA, the CDR3 is TGTGCCAGCAGCTTAACAGGAGATAATTCACCCCTCCACTTT.

V usage is TRBV2 and J usage is TRBJ2-1; 8 bases agree with TRBD2. Trimming removed 10 bases from V and 8 bases from J; junction bases left unmatched: 13. Germline V gene lookup returns CDR1 SNHLY and CDR2 FYNNEI. The CDR3 length is 14 residues. CDR3 coding DNA: TGTGCCACCTCCGGGACTAGAGTAGATCATGAGCAGTTCTTC. Its protein product is CATSGTRVDHEQFF.